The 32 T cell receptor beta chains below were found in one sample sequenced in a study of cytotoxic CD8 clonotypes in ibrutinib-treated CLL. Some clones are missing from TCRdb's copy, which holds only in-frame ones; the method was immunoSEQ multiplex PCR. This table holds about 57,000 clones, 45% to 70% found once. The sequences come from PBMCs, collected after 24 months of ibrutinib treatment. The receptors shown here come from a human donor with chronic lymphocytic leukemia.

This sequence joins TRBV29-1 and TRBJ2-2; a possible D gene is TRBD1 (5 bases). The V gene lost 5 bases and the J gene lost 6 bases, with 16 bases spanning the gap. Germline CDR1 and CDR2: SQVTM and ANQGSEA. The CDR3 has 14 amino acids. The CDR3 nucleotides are TGCAGCGTTAGGTTGGGGTGGGGCCCCGGGGAGCTGTTTTTT. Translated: CSVRLGWGPGELFF.

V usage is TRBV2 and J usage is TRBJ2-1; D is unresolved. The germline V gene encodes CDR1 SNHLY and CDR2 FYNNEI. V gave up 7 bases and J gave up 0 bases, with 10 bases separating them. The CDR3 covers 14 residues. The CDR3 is CASTAESSYNEQFF. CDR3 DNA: TGTGCCAGCACGGCGGAAAGCTCCTACAATGAGCAGTTCTTC.

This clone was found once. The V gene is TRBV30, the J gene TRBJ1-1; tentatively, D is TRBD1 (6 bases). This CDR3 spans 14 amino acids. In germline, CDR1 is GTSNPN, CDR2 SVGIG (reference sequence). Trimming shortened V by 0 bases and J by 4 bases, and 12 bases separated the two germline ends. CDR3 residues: CAWSVGGLVTEAFF. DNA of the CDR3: TGTGCCTGGAGTGTAGGGGGTTTGGTCACTGAAGCTTTCTTT.

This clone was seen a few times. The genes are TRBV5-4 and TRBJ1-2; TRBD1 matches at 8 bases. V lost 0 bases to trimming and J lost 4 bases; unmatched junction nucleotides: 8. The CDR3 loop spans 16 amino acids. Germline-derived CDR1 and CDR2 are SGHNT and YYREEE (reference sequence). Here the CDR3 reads CASSLGMSGGIYGYTF. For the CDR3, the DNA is TGTGCCAGCAGCTTGGGGATGTCAGGGGGCATCTATGGCTACACCTTC.

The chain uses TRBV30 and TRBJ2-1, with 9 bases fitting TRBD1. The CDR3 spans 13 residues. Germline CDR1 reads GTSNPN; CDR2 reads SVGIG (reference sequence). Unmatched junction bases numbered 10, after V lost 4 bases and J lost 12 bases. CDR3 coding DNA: TGTGCCTGGATGGACAGGGGCTCAGGTGCGCAGTTCTTC. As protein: CAWMDRGSGAQFF.

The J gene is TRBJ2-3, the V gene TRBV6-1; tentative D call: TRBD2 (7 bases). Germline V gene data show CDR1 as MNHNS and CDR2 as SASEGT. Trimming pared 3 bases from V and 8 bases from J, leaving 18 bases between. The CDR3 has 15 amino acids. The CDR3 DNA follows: TGTGCCAGCAGTGATCAGCTCGGGGGCGGGGGTACGCAGTATTTT. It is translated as CASSDQLGGGGTQYF.

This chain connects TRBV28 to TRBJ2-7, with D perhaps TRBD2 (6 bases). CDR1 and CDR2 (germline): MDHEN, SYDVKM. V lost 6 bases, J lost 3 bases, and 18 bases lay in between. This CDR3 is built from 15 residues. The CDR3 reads CASRATGTGIYEQYF. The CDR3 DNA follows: TGTGCCAGCAGGGCAACCGGGACTGGAATCTACGAGCAGTACTTC.

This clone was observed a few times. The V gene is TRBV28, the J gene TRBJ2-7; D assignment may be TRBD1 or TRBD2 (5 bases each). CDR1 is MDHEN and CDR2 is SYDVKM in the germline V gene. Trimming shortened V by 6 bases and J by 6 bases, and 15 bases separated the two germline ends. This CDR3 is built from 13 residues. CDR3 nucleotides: TGTGCCAGCAGCAGGGTTGATCGGGGCGAGCAGTACGTC. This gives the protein CASSRVDRGEQYV.

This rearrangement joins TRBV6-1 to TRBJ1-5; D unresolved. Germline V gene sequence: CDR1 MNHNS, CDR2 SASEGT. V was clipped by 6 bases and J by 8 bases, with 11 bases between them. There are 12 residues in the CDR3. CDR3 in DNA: TGTGCCAGCAGGGTTGATAGGGAGCCCCAGCATTTT. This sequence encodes CASRVDREPQHF.

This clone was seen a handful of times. Here the CDR3 reads CASSLGLSTGELFF. The CDR3 nucleotides read TGCGCCAGCAGCTTGGGGCTCTCCACCGGGGAGCTGTTTTTT. This chain connects TRBV5-1 to TRBJ2-2, with D unresolved. The germline CDR1 and CDR2 sequences are SGHRS and YFSETQ. There are 14 residues in the CDR3. Trimming stripped 0 bases from V and 4 bases from J, with 7 bases between.

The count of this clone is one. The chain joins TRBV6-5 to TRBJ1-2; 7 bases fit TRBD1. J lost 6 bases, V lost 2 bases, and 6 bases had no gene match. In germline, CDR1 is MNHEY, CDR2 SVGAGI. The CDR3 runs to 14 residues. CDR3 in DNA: TGTGCCAGCAGTTACGTCCCGACAGGGAATGGCTACACCTTC. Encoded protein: CASSYVPTGNGYTF.

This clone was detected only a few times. CDR3 DNA: TGCGCCAGCAGCTTCAACCCGTCGTGGGACACCGGGGAGCTGTTTTTT. Protein sequence: CASSFNPSWDTGELFF. The V and J genes are TRBV5-1 and TRBJ2-2; D is uncertain. The CDR3 covers 16 residues. The germline V gene encodes CDR1 SGHRS and CDR2 YFSETQ. Between the trimmed V and J ends, which lost 2 bases and 3 bases, there was a span of 14 bases.

The CDR3, as DNA: TGTGCCAGCAGTTTAATTAGCGGGGGGGCGCCTTACAATGAGCAGTTCTTC. Its translation: CASSLISGGAPYNEQFF. V is TRBV27 and J is TRBJ2-1; TRBD2 aligns across 11 bases. Trimming removed 2 bases from V and 4 bases from J; junction bases left unmatched: 7. CDR3 length: 17 residues. CDR1 MNHEY and CDR2 SMNVEV come from the germline V gene (reference sequence).

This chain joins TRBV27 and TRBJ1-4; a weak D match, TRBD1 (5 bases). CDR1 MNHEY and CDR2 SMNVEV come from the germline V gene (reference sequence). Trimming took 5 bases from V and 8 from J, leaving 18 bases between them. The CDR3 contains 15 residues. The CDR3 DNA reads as TGTGCCAGCAGTCCCCGGGTCAGGGTGACCGAAAAACTGTTTTTT. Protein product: CASSPRVRVTEKLFF.

CDR3 region: CASSYGETQYF. CDR3 coding DNA: TGTGCCAGCAGTTACGGGGAGACCCAGTACTTC. This chain links TRBV6-9 with TRBJ2-5; the D is unclear. Germline V gives CDR1 MNHGY, CDR2 SVAAGI. Trimming stripped 3 bases from V and 5 bases from J, with 4 bases between. There are 11 residues in the CDR3.

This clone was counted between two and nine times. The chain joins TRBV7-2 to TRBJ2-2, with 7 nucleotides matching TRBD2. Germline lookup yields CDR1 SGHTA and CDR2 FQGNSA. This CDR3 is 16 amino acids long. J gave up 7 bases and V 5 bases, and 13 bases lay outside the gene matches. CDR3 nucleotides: TGTGCCAGCAGCCTGCGGGGAGGGTATGGTAGCGGGGAGCTGTTTTTT. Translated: CASSLRGGYGSGELFF.

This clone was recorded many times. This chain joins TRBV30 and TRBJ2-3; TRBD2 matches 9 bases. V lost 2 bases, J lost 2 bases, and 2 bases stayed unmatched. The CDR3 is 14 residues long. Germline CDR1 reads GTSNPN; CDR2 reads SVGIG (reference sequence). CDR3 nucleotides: TGTGCCTGGAGTCTAGCGGGACCCACAGATACGCAGTATTTT. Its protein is CAWSLAGPTDTQYF.

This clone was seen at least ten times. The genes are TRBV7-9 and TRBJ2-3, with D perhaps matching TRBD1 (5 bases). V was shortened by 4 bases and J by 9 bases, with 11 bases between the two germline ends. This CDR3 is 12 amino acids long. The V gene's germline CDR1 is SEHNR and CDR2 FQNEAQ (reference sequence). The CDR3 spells CASSYVPGTQYF. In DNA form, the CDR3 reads TGTGCCAGCAGCTATGTCCCAGGGACGCAGTATTTT.

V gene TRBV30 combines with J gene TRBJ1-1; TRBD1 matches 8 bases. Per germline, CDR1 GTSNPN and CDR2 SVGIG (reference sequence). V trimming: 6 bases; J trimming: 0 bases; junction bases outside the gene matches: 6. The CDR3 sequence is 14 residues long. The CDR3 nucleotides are TGTGCCTGTGACAGGGGCCAGTTGAACACTGAAGCTTTCTTT. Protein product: CACDRGQLNTEAFF.

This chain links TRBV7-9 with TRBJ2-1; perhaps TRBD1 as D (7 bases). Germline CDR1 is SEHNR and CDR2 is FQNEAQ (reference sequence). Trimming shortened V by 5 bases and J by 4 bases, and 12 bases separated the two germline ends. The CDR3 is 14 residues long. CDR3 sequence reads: CASSQGGHYNEQFF. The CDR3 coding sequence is TGTGCCAGCAGCCAGGGGGGACATTACAATGAGCAGTTCTTC.

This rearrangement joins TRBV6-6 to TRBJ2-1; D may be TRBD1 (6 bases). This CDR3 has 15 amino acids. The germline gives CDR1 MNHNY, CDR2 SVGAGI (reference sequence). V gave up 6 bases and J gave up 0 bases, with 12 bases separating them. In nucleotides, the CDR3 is TGTGCCAGCAGCAGACAGGTATCCTCCTACAATGAGCAGTTCTTC. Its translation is CASSRQVSSYNEQFF.

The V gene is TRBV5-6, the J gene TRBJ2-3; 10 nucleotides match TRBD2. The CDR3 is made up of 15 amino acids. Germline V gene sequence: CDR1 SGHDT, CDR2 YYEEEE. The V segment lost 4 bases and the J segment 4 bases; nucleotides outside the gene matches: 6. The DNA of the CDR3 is TGTGCCAGCAGCGTCTCTAGCGGGGGCCCAGATACGCAGTATTTT. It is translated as CASSVSSGGPDTQYF.

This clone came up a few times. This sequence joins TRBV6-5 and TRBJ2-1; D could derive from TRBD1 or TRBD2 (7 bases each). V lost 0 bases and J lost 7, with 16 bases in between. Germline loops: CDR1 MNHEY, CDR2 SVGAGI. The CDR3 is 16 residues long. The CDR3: CASSYSQGGPRNEQFF. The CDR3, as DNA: TGTGCCAGCAGTTACTCCCAGGGGGGGCCTAGAAATGAGCAGTTCTTC.

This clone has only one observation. CDR3 sequence (DNA): TGTGCCAGCAGCCCCTCAGGGGGGCCGTTGGAGACCCAGTACTTC. Translated: CASSPSGGPLETQYF. The V and J genes are TRBV11-3 and TRBJ2-5, with TRBD1 as a possible D gene (7 bases). Trimming left V 5 bases short and J 5 bases short, with 18 bases between. CDR3 length: 15 residues. The germline V gene encodes CDR1 SGHNT and CDR2 YENEEA.

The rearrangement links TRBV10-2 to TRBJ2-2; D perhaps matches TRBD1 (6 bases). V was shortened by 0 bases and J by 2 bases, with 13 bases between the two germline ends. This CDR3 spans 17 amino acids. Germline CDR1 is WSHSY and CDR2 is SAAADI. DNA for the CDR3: TGCGCCAGCAGTGAGTCCGGGCGGACAGACAACACCGGGGAGCTGTTTTTT. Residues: CASSESGRTDNTGELFF.

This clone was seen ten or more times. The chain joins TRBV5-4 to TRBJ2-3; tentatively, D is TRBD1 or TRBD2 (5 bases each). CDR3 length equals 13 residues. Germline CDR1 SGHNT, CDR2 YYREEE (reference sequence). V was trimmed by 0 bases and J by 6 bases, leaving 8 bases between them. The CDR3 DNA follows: TGTGCCAGCAGCTTGGTTTGGGGGGATACGCAGTATTTT. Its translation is CASSLVWGDTQYF.

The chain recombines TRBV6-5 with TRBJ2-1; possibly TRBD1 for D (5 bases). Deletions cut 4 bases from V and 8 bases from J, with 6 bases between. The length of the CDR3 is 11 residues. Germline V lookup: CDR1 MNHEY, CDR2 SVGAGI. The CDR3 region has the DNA TGTGCCAGCAGTTGGGGCGATGAGCAGTTCTTC. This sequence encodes CASSWGDEQFF.

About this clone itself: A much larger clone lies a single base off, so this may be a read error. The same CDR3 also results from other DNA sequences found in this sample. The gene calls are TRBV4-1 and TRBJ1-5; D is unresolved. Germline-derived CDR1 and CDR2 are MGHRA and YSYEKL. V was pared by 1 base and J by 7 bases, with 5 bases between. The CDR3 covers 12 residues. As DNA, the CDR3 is TGCGCCAGCAGCCAAGTGGGGCAGCCCCAGCATTTT. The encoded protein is CASSQVGQPQHF.

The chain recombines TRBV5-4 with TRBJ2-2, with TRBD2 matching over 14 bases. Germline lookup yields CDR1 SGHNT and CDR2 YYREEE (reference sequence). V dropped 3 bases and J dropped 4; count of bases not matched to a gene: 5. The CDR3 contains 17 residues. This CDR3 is CASSYGLAGGSTGELFF. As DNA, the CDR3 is TGTGCCAGCAGCTACGGACTAGCGGGGGGCAGCACCGGGGAGCTGTTTTTT.

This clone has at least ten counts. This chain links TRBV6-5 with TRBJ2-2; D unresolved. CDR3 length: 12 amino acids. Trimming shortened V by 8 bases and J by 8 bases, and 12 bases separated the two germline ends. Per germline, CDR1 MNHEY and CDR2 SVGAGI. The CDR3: CASSRVGGELFF. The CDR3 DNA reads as TGTGCCAGCTCCCGGGTAGGAGGGGAGCTGTTTTTT.

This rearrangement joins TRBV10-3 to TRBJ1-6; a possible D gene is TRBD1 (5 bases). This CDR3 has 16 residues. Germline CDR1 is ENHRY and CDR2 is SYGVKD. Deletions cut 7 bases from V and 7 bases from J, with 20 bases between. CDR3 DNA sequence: TGTGCCATCACCCGCGCCGGGACGGTTCAAAATTCACCCCTCCACTTT. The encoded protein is CAITRAGTVQNSPLHF.

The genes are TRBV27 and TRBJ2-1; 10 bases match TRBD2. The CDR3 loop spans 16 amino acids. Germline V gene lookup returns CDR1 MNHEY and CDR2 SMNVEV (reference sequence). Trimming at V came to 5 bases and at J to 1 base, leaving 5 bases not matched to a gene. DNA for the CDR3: TGTGCCAGCAGTCCACTAGCGGGGACATCCTACAATGAGCAGTTCTTC. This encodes CASSPLAGTSYNEQFF.